The clone carrying this T cell receptor (beta chain) was detected ten times or more. This sample stems from a study of T cells in Graves' hyperthyroidism and ophthalmopathy. At the level of the study: Before any treatment, at initial diagnosis, peripheral blood was collected.

Germline loops: CDR1 MDHEN, CDR2 SYDVKM. CDR3 length: 15 residues. The J segment lost 2 bases and the V segment lost 3 bases, leaving 7 bases of the junction unmatched. Clinicians diagnosed patients from clinical symptoms, serum thyroxine and TRAb, thyroid ultrasound and orbital computed tomography. Regions amplified from RNA transcripts were the TCR beta CDR3 regions. HTBI primers drove first-round RT-PCR of the TCR CDR3. TCRdb recomputed calls from the multiplex PCR reads with MiXCR, one row per CDR3 protein. The sample contains about 370,000 distinct CDR3 sequences, around 15% of which appear only once.

This TCR was recovered from a woman aged 55-70 years with Graves' ophthalmopathy. The chain carries TRBV28 and TRBJ2-7; TRBD1 matches 7 bases. Material: blood. CDR3 in amino acids: CASSFRTQGTYEQYF. CDR3 nucleotides: TGTGCCAGCAGTTTCCGTACACAGGGGACCTACGAGCAGTACTTC.